This T cell receptor (beta chain) derives from a study of blood T cell repertoires in COVID-19. Original handling: Reference gene primer amplification gave estimated nucleated cell counts. Produced via immunoSEQ multiplex PCR; TCRdb's table is partial and in-frame only. The DNA was the basis for D and trimming; V, J and clone size are from that table. The table has roughly 60,000 clones, about 80% seen once. The CDR3 runs 14 residues. Germline V lookup: CDR1 MGHDK, CDR2 SYGVNS. With V trimmed by 1 base and J by 7 bases, 0 bases remained unmatched. Material for sequencing was peripheral blood. The V gene is TRBV25-1, the J gene TRBJ1-4, with TRBD1 identical over 10 bases. This receptor was obtained from a man aged 55 to 70 with acute or convalescent COVID-19. The DNA of the CDR3 is TGTGCCAGCAGTGAATGGACAGGGGGTGAAAAACTGTTTTTT. Its protein product is CASSEWTGGEKLFF. The entire variable domain, with the rest obtained from reference TRBV25-1 and TRBJ1-4, is as follows: EADIYQTPRYLVIGTGKKITLECSQTMGHDKMYWYQQDPGMELHLIHYSYGVNSTEKGDLSSESTVSRIRTEHFPLTLESARPSHTSQYLCASSEWTGGEKLFFGSGTQLSVL.